These T cell receptor beta chains were read from a single sample in a study of T-cell reconstitution after alpha-beta-depleted transplantation in children. Using its own MiXCR run on the PCR reads, TCRdb lists one record per CDR3 protein. The sample lists 60,000 to 80,000 distinct CDR3 sequences, roughly 6.6% seen once, with less than 3% in the top ten. Sequenced material: PBMCs from the stem cell graft donor, taken from the stem cell graft. Source of these receptors: a human donor who donated a stem cell graft to a child with acute lymphoblastic leukemia. The CDR3 runs from the conserved cysteine through the conserved F or W. The D gene is left open where the match is weak. Part of the rows lack a size; the others show once, few, many or a class for expanded clones.

J | V | size | D | length | DNA | CDR3
TRBJ1-2 | TRBV7-2 | NA | TRBD1 | 15 | TGTGCCAGCAGCTTTCGGGGACAGGGATTAAATGGCTACACCTTC | CASSFRGQGLNGYTF
TRBJ1-1 | TRBV11-3 | NA | NA | 13 | TGTGCCAGCAGCACACGGACGGGGGCTGAAGCTTTCTTT | CASSTRTGAEAFF
TRBJ2-7 | TRBV12-3/TRBV12-4 | many | TRBD1 | 14 | TGTGCCAGCAGCCGGACAGGAGGAATGGACGAGCAGTACTTC | CASSRTGGMDEQYF
TRBJ1-2 | TRBV7-2 | many | NA | 12 | TGTGCCAGCAGCTTGGGGGTGAAGGGCTACACCTTC | CASSLGVKGYTF
TRBJ1-4 | TRBV3-1 | many | NA | 14 | TGTGCCAGCAGCGGAGACAGGATTCAAGAAAAACTGTTTTTT | CASSGDRIQEKLFF
TRBJ2-1 | TRBV6-4 | many | TRBD1 | 13 | TGTGCCAGCAGTCGGGACAGGGGCGATGAGCAGTTCTTC | CASSRDRGDEQFF
TRBJ1-6 | TRBV7-8 | many | NA | 14 | TGTGCCAGCAGCTTACTGCAGGGCGAATCACCCCTCCACTTT | CASSLLQGESPLHF
TRBJ2-1 | TRBV5-6 | many | NA | 13 | TGTGCCAGCAGCTTTAGGGGTTACAATGAGCAGTTCTTC | CASSFRGYNEQFF
TRBJ2-7 | TRBV4-1 | many | NA | 13 | TGCGCCAGCAGCCAAGAGCCTCTCTACGAGCAGTACTTC | CASSQEPLYEQYF
TRBJ2-1 | TRBV10-1 | NA | NA | 13 | TGCGCCAGCATGCCTAGCGCGGGCAATGAGCAGTTCTTC | CASMPSAGNEQFF
TRBJ1-4 | TRBV27 | many | NA | 16 | TGTGCCAGCCCGCCTTGCGGGGTTTCAACTAATGAAAAACTGTTTTTT | CASPPCGVSTNEKLFF
TRBJ2-7 | TRBV7-9 | many | NA | 14 | TGTGCCAGCAGCTTAGCGGGGGCCACCTACGAGCAGTACTTC | CASSLAGATYEQYF
TRBJ2-1 | TRBV5-4 | many | TRBD2 | 17 | TGTGCCAGCAGCTTGGCCCTTATTGGGACTAGCGGCAATGAGCAGTTCTTC | CASSLALIGTSGNEQFF
TRBJ2-1 | TRBV27 | many | NA | 17 | TGTGCCAGCAGTGCGTCCGGCTGGGGAAGCTCCTACAATGAGCAGTTCTTC | CASSASGWGSSYNEQFF
TRBJ2-2 | TRBV27 | many | TRBD2 | 20 | TGTGCCAGCAGTTCCCTCCTCCTGGGACTAGCGGGAGTTAAGACCGGGGAGCTGTTTTTT | CASSSLLLGLAGVKTGELFF
TRBJ1-2 | TRBV11-2 | many | TRBD1 | 16 | TGTGCCAGCAGCCCAAACCAGGGGGCGCCCCTCTATGGCTACACCTTC | CASSPNQGAPLYGYTF
TRBJ2-3 | TRBV12-3/TRBV12-4 | many | NA | 11 | TGTGCCAGCAGTTTACTAGATACGCAGTATTTT | CASSLLDTQYF
TRBJ2-7 | TRBV4-2 | many | NA | 17 | TGTGCCAGCAGCCATCTCCTGGAAGGAGGGGCCCTCTACGAGCAGTACTTC | CASSHLLEGGALYEQYF
TRBJ2-1 | TRBV7-9 | few | NA | 14 | TGTGCCAGCAGCTCGAGGAGGGGCTACTATGAGCAGTTCTTC | CASSSRRGYYEQFF
TRBJ2-7 | TRBV5-1 | many | TRBD1 | 15 | TGCGCCAGCAGCTTGGCGGGACAGGGAATCTCCGAGCAGTACTTC | CASSLAGQGISEQYF
TRBJ2-3 | TRBV5-4 | many | NA | 16 | TGTGCCAGCAGCTTGGGCCCCAGGGGCGGCACAGATACGCAGTATTTT | CASSLGPRGGTDTQYF
TRBJ2-3 | TRBV5-1 | many | NA | 13 | TGCGCCAGCAGCCCAGGGACTTCAGATACGCAGTATTTT | CASSPGTSDTQYF
TRBJ2-1 | TRBV24-1 | many | TRBD1 | 14 | TGTGCCACCAGTTTGGCAGGGGGTGGCAATGAGCAGTTCTTC | CATSLAGGGNEQFF
TRBJ2-3 | TRBV7-8 | many | TRBD2 | 15 | TGTGCCAGCAGCTTAGTGGCGGGAGCCACAGATACGCAGTATTTT | CASSLVAGATDTQYF